This T cell receptor delta chain came from a study of Vδ1+ human thymocytes. RNA was extracted from the cells and then reverse transcribed. Pooled V-gene forward primers with one constant-region reverse primer generated the CDR3 amplicons by multiplex PCR. TCRdb reapplied CATT to the multiplex PCR reads. The table records about 55,000 delta-chain clones, roughly 15% of them present only once. Worth noting for this clone: The antigen remains undetermined.

Findings and caveats of the study: Highly polyclonal TRG and TRD repertoires with Gaussian CDR3 length distributions appeared in thymus.

This CDR3 contains 17 residues. CDR1 is TSWWSYY, CDR2 QGS, per germline. V gave up 2 bases and J gave up 5 bases; unmatched junction bases: 9. The chain recombines TRDV1 with TRDJ1, with 12 bases aligning to TRDD3. The receptor's source is a boy in the first two years of life who had congenital heart surgery. What was sequenced was Vdelta1+ gamma-delta thymocytes from the thymus. Subset noted: FACS-sorted CD3+ TCRalphabeta- TCRVdelta1+ TCRVdelta2- thymocytes. This chain's CDR3 is CALGEIRHWGILDKLIF. The CDR3 DNA sequence: TGTGCTCTTGGGGAAATTAGACACTGGGGGATACTGGATAAACTCATCTTT.